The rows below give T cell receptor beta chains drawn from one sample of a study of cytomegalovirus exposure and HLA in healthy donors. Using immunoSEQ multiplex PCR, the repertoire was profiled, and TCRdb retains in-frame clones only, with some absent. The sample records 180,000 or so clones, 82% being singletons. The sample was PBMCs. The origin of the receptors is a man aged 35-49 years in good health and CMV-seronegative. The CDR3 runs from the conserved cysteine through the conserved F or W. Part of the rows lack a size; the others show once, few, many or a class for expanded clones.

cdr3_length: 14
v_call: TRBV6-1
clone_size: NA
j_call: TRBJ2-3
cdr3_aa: CASSSGGSTDTQYF

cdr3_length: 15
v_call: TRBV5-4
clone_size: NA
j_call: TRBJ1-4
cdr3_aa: CASSSYRDSNEKLFF

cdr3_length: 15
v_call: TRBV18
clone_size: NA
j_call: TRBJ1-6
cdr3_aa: CASSPLGGSDSPLHF

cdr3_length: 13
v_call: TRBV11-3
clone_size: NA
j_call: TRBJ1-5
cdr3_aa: CASSLESNQPQHF

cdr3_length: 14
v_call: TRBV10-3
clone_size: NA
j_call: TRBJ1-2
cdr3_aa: CAISPGQGTYGYTF

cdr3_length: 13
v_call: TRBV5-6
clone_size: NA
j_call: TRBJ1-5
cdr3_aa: CASSLDRVQPQHF

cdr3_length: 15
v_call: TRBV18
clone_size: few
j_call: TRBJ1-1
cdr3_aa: CASSPRREVGTEAFF

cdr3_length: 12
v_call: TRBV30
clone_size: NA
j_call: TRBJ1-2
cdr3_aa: CGMGRGSYGYTF

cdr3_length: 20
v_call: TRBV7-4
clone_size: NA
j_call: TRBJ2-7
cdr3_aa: CASSLAYGQGGPGGAYEQYF

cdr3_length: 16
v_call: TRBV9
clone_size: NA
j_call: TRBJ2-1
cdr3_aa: CASSPGLAGGPNEQFF

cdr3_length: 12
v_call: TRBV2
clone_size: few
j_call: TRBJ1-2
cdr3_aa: CASTNPPYGYTF

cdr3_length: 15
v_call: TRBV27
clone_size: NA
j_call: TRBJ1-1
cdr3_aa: CASSFLDRVNTEAFF

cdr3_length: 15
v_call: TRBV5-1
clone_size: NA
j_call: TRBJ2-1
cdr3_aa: CASSFGGGRYNEQFF

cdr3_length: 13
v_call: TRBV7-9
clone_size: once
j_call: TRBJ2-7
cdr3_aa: CASSPPAYYEQYF

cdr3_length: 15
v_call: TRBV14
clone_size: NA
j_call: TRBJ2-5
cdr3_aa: CASSQDLQGEETQYF

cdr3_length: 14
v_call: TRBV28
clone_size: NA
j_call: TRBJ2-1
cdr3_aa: CASSSLGGDNEQFF

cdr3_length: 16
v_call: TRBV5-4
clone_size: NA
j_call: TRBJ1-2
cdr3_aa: CASSLGQLRANYGYTF